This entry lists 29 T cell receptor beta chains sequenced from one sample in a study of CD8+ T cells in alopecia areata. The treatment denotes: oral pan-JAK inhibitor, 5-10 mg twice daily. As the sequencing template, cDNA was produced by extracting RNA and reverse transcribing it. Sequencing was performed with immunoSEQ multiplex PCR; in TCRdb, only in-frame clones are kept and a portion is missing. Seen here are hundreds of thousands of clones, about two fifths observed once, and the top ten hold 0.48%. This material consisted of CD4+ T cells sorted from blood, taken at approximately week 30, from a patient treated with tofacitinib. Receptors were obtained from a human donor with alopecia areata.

The CDR3 DNA follows: TGTGCCACCAGTCGCCCCGGGGCCTACGAGCAGTACTTC. Encoded protein: CATSRPGAYEQYF. The rearrangement links TRBV15 to TRBJ2-7, with D perhaps TRBD2 (5 bases). The CDR3 totals 13 residues. Between the trimmed V and J ends, which lost 6 bases and 2 bases, there was a span of 11 bases. Germline values: CDR1 LNHNV, CDR2 YYDKDF (reference sequence).

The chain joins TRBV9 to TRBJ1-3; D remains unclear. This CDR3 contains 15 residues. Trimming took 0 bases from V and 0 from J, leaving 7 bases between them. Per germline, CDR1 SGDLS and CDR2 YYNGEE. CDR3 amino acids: CASSVGVSSGNTIYF. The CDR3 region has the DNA TGTGCCAGCAGCGTAGGGGTCAGCTCTGGAAACACCATATATTTT.

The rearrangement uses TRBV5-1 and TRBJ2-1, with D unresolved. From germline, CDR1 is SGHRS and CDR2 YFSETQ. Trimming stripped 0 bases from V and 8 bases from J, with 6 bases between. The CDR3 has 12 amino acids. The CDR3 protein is CASSLDVYEQFF. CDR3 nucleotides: TGCGCCAGCAGCTTGGATGTTTATGAGCAGTTCTTC.

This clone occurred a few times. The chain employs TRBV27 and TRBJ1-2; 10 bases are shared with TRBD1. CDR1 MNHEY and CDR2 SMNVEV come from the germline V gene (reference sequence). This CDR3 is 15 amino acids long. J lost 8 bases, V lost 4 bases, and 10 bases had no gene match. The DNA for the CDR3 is TGTGCCAGCAGTTCGCTGGGACAGGGGCTTGGAGGCTACACCTTC. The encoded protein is CASSSLGQGLGGYTF.

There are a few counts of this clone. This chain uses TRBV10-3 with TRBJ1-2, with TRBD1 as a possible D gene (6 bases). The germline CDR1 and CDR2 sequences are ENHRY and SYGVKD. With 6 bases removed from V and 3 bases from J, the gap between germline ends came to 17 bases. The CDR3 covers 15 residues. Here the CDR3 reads CAIRQGVSGDYGYTF. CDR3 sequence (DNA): TGTGCCATCAGGCAAGGGGTTTCAGGGGACTATGGCTACACCTTC.

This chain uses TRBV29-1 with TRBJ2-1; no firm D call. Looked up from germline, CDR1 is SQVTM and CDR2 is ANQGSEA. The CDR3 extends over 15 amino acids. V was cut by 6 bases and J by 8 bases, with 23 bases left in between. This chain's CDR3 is CSVAHRVGAGDEQFF. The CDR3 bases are TGCAGCGTCGCGCACCGCGTCGGAGCAGGCGATGAGCAGTTCTTC.

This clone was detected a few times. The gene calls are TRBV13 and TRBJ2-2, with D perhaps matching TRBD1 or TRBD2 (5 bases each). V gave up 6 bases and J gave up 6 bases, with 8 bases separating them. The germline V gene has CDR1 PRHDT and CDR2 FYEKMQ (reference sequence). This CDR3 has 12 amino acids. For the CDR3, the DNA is TGTGCCAGCAGACGGGACCCCGGGGAGCTGTTTTTT. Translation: CASRRDPGELFF.

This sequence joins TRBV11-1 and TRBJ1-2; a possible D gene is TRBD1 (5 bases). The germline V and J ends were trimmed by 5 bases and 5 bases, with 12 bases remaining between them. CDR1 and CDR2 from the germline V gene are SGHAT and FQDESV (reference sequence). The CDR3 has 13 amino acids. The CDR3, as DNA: TGTGCCAGCAGCCCACAGGCGCTGTATGGCTACACCTTC. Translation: CASSPQALYGYTF.

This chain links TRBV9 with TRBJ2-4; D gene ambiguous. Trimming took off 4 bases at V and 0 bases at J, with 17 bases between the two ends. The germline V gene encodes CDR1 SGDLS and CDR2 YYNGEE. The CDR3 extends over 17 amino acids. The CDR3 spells CASSPLWAPIAKNIQYF. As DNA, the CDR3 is TGTGCCAGCAGCCCCTTATGGGCCCCCATAGCCAAAAACATTCAGTACTTC.

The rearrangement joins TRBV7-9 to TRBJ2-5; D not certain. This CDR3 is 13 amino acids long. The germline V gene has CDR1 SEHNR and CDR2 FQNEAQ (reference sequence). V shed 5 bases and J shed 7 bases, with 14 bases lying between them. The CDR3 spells CASSTDGGGTQYF. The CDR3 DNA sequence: TGTGCCAGCAGCACAGACGGTGGTGGGACCCAGTACTTC.

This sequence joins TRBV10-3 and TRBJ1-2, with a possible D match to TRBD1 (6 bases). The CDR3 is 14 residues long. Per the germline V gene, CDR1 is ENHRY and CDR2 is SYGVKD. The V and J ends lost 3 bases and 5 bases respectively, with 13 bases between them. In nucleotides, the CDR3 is TGTGCCATCAGTGAAATACAGGGTACTTATGGCTACACCTTC. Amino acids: CAISEIQGTYGYTF.

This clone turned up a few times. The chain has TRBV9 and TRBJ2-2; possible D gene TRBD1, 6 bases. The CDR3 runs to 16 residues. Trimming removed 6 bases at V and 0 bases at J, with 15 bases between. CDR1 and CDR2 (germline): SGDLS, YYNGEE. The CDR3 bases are TGTGCCAGCACCAGGCCGGGACAACCGAACACCGGGGAGCTGTTTTTT. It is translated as CASTRPGQPNTGELFF. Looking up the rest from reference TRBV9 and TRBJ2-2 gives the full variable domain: DSGVTQTPKHLITATGQRVTLRCSPRSGDLSVYWYQQSLDQGLQFLIQYYNGEERAKGNILERFSAQQFPDLHSELNLSSLELGDSALYFCASTRPGQPNTGELFFGEGSRLTVL.

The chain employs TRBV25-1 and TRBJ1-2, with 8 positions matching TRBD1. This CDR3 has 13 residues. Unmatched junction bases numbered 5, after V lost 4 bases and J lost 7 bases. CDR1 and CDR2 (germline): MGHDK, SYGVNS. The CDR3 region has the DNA TGTGCCAGCAGTGTTACCGGGACAGGTGGCTACACCTTC. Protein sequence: CASSVTGTGGYTF.

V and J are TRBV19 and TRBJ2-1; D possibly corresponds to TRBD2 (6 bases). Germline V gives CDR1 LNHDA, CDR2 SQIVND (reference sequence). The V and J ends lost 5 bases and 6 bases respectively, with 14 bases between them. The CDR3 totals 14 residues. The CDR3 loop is CASSRGSPPNEQFF. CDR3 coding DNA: TGTGCCAGTAGTCGGGGGTCTCCCCCCAATGAGCAGTTCTTC.

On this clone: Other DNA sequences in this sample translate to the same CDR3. The CDR3 sequence is CASSRQGPEQYF. In nucleotides, the CDR3 is TGTGCCAGCTCAAGACAGGGCCCCGAGCAGTACTTC. J is TRBJ2-7 and V is TRBV18, with TRBD1 matching 7 bases. Per germline, CDR1 KGHSH and CDR2 LQKENI. The V gene end was trimmed by 5 bases and the J gene end by 6 bases; junction bases not matched to a gene: 4. CDR3 length: 12 amino acids.

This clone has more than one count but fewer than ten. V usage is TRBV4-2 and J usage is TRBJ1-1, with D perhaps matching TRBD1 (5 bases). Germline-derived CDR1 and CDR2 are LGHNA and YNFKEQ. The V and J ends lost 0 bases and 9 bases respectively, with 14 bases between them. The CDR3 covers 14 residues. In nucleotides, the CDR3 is TGTGCCAGCAGCCAAGATCGACAGTCACTGAAAGCTTTCTTT. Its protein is CASSQDRQSLKAFF.

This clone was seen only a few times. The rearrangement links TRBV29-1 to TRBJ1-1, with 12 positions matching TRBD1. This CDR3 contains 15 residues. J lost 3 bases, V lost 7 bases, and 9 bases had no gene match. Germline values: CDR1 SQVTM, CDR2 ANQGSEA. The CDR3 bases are TGCAGCGCCCGGGACAGGGGGCTAAGGGACACTGAAGCTTTCTTT. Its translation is CSARDRGLRDTEAFF. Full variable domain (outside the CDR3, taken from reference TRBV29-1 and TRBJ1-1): SAVISQKPSRDICQRGTSLTIQCQVDSQVTMMFWYRQQPGQSLTLIATANQGSEATYESGFVIDKFPISRPNLTFSTLTVSNMSPEDSSIYLCSARDRGLRDTEAFFGQGTRLTVV.

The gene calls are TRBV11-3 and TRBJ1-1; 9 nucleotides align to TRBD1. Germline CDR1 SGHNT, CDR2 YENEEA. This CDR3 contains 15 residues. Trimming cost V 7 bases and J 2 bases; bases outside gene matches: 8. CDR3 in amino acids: CASIGQGKGNTEAFF. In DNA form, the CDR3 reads TGTGCCAGCATCGGACAGGGGAAGGGAAACACTGAAGCTTTCTTT. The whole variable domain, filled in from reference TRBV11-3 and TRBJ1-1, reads EAGVVQSPRYKIIEKKQPVAFWCNPISGHNTLYWYLQNLGQGPELLIRYENEEAVDDSQLPKDRFSAERLKGVDSTLKIQPAELGDSAVYLCASIGQGKGNTEAFFGQGTRLTVV.

CDR3 DNA sequence: TGCGCCAGCAGCCAAGATATAGCGGGGTTCGAGCAGTACTTC. It translates to CASSQDIAGFEQYF. The V call is TRBV4-1, the J call TRBJ2-7; 8 positions match TRBD2. The CDR3 has 14 residues. V dropped 0 bases and J dropped 6; count of bases not matched to a gene: 4. Germline V CDR1 and CDR2: MGHRA, YSYEKL.

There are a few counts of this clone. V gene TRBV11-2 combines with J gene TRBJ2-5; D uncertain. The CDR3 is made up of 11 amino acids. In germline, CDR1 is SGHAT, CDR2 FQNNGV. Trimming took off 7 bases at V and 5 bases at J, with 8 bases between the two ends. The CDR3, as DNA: TGTGCCAGCACCGAAGGGGAGACCCAGTACTTC. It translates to CASTEGETQYF.

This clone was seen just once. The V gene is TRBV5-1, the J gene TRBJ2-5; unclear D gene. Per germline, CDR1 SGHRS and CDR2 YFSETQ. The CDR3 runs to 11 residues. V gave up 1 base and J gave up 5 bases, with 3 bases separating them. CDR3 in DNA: TGCGCCAGCAGCTTGTACGAGACCCAGTACTTC. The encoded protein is CASSLYETQYF.

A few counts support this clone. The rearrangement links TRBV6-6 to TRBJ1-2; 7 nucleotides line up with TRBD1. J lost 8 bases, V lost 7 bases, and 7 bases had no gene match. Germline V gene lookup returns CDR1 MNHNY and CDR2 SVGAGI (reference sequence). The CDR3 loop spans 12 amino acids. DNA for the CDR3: TGTGCCAGCACCGAGGGGGCTGTCGGCTACACCTTC. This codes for CASTEGAVGYTF.

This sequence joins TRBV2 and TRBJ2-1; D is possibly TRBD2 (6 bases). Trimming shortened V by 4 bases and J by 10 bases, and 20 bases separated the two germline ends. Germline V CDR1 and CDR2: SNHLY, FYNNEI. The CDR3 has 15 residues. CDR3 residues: CASSVQAGGRGEQFF. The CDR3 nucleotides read TGTGCCAGCAGTGTTCAAGCGGGTGGAAGGGGCGAGCAGTTCTTC.

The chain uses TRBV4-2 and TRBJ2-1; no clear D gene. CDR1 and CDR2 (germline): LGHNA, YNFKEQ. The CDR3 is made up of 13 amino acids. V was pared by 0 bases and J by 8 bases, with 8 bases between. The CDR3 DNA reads TGTGCCAGCAGCCAAGATACAAGGGATGAGCAGTTCTTC. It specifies CASSQDTRDEQFF.

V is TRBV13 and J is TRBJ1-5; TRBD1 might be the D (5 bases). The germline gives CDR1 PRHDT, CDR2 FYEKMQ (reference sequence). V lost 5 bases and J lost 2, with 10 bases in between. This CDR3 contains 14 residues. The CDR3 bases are TGTGCCAGCAGCCCCACGGGGGGCAATCAGCCCCAGCATTTT. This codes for CASSPTGGNQPQHF. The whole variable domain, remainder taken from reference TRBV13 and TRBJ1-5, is AAGVIQSPRHLIKEKRETATLKCYPIPRHDTVYWYQQGPGQDPQFLISFYEKMQSDKGSIPDRFSAQQFSDYHSELNMSSLELGDSALYFCASSPTGGNQPQHFGDGTRLSIL.

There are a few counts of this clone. DNA for the CDR3: TGCGCCAGCAGCCAAGATTGGGAGGGGGAGCTGTTTTTT. Its translation is CASSQDWEGELFF. J is TRBJ2-2 and V is TRBV4-1; TRBD2 is a possible D gene (5 bases). Trimming stripped 0 bases from V and 8 bases from J, with 7 bases between. This CDR3 spans 13 amino acids. The germline V gene encodes CDR1 MGHRA and CDR2 YSYEKL.

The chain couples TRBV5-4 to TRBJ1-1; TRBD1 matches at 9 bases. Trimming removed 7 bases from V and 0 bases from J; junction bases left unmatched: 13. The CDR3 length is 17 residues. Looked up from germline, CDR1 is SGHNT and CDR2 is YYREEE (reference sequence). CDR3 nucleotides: TGTGCCAGCGGTCCAGGGACAGGGAGAGACTTGAACACTGAAGCTTTCTTT. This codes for CASGPGTGRDLNTEAFF.

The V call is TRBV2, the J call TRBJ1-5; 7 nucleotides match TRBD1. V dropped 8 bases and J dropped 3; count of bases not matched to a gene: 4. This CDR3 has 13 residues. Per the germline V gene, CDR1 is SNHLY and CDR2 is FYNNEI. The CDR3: CASGDRNNQPQHF. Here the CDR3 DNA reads TGTGCCAGCGGGGACAGAAACAATCAGCCCCAGCATTTT.

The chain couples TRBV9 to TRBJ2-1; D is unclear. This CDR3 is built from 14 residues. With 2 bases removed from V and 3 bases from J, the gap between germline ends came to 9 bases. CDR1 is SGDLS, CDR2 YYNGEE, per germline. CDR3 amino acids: CASSVAPLYNEQFF. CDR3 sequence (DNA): TGTGCCAGCAGCGTGGCCCCACTCTACAATGAGCAGTTCTTC.